A selection of T cell receptor beta chains follows, all from one sample in a study of T cell changes during pregnancy in multiple sclerosis. Repertoires were generated with immunoSEQ multiplex PCR, while TCRdb's copy carries only in-frame clones and drops some. The sample has 39,000 or so clones, 92% seen once. The specimen comprised CD8+ T cells from peripheral blood mononuclear cells, sampled before pregnancy. These receptors came from a female donor with multiple sclerosis, enrolled in a pregnancy study. Both conserved end residues are part of each CDR3. The D gene is left open where the match is weak. The size entry is marked missing in some rows and otherwise reads once, few, many or a size class.

>NA|TRBJ1-1|TRBD1|TRBV6-1
CASSGPGQGNTEAFF
TGTGCCAGCAGTGGGCCGGGACAGGGGAACACTGAAGCTTTCTTT
>few|TRBJ1-1|NA|TRBV4-2
CASSQATEAFF
TGTGCCAGCAGCCAAGCGACTGAAGCTTTCTTT
>NA|TRBJ2-5|TRBD1|TRBV27
CASSDRTGYETQYF
TGTGCCAGCAGTGACCGGACAGGGTATGAGACCCAGTACTTC
>NA|TRBJ2-7|TRBD1|TRBV9
CASSERTGGYEQYF
TGTGCCAGCAGCGAACGGACAGGGGGCTACGAGCAGTACTTC
>NA|TRBJ2-7|TRBD2|TRBV7-9
CASSSGLADPYEQYF
TGTGCCAGCAGCTCAGGACTAGCGGATCCCTACGAGCAGTACTTC
>NA|TRBJ2-2|TRBD2|TRBV14
CASSPPRTSGRPGELFF
TGTGCCAGCAGCCCCCCCCGGACTAGCGGGAGGCCCGGGGAGCTGTTTTTT
>NA|TRBJ2-3|TRBD2|TRBV9
CASSVVATSGRRTDTQYF
TGTGCCAGCAGCGTAGTAGCGACTAGCGGGAGGAGGACAGATACGCAGTATTTT
>NA|TRBJ1-1|NA|TRBV19
CASSPGQSLEAFF
TGTGCCAGTAGTCCTGGACAGAGCCTTGAAGCTTTCTTT
>NA|TRBJ2-5|NA|TRBV27
CASSLLSTQETQYF
TGTGCCAGCAGTTTATTAAGCACCCAAGAGACCCAGTACTTC
>NA|TRBJ2-7|TRBD1|TRBV9
CASSPRQGDEQYF
TGTGCCAGCAGCCCCAGACAGGGAGACGAGCAGTACTTC
>once|TRBJ2-7|TRBD2|TRBV7-3
CASSLAGGPSEQYF
TGTGCCAGCAGCTTAGCGGGAGGGCCTAGCGAGCAGTACTTC
>NA|TRBJ2-3|NA|TRBV7-3
CASSPAFDTDTQYF
TGTGCCAGCAGCCCCGCGTTCGACACAGATACGCAGTATTTT
>NA|TRBJ2-1|NA|TRBV9
CASSLSHLNEQFF
TGTGCCAGCAGCCTAAGCCACCTCAATGAGCAGTTCTTC
>NA|TRBJ1-1|NA|TRBV27
CASSYQGRTEAFF
TGTGCCAGCAGTTACCAGGGTCGCACTGAAGCTTTCTTT
>NA|TRBJ2-6|NA|TRBV10-3
CAISLDRMEANVLTF
TGTGCCATCAGTTTAGACAGGATGGAAGCCAACGTCCTGACTTTC
>NA|TRBJ2-3|TRBD2|TRBV9
CASSSGLAGNDTQYF
TGTGCCAGCAGCTCGGGACTAGCGGGGAATGATACGCAGTATTTT
>NA|TRBJ2-7|TRBD2|TRBV5-6
CASSLGLAGEQYF
TGTGCCAGCAGCTTGGGACTAGCTGGCGAGCAGTACTTC
>NA|TRBJ2-1|NA|TRBV10-3
CAISGVGTSSYNEQFF
TGTGCCATCAGTGGCGTGGGGACAAGCTCCTACAATGAGCAGTTCTTC
>NA|TRBJ2-7|TRBD1|TRBV6-1
CASSEEHGTASYEQYF
TGTGCCAGCAGTGAAGAACACGGGACAGCGTCCTACGAGCAGTACTTC
>NA|TRBJ2-2|TRBD1|TRBV23-1
CASSHGDRGNGELFF
TGCGCCAGCAGTCACGGGGACAGGGGTAACGGGGAGCTGTTTTTT
>medium-sized|TRBJ2-4|NA|TRBV27
CASSPGVAKNIQYF
TGTGCCAGCAGTCCCGGGGTAGCCAAAAACATTCAGTACTTC
>NA|TRBJ1-2|NA|TRBV18
CASSQDTSNYGYTF
TGTGCCAGCTCACAGGACACCTCTAACTATGGCTACACCTTC
>NA|TRBJ2-3|TRBD2|TRBV11-2
CASSLVGLAGDHTDTQYF
TGTGCCAGCAGCTTAGTGGGGCTAGCGGGAGATCACACAGATACGCAGTATTTT
>NA|TRBJ2-7|TRBD1|TRBV5-1
CASSFRTGNSYEQYF
TGCGCCAGCAGCTTTCGGACAGGGAACTCCTACGAGCAGTACTTC
>NA|TRBJ2-3|TRBD2|TRBV27
CASSSGSGRTDTQYF
TGTGCCAGCAGTTCGGGTAGCGGGAGAACCGATACGCAGTATTTT
>NA|TRBJ2-7|TRBD2|TRBV5-1
CASSPGGTPYEQYF
TGCGCCAGCAGCCCGGGGGGGACTCCCTACGAGCAGTACTTC
>NA|TRBJ2-1|TRBD1|TRBV27
CASSPSYRDRGHYNEQFF
TGTGCCAGCAGTCCGTCCTACCGGGACAGGGGGCACTACAATGAGCAGTTCTTC
>once|TRBJ2-3|TRBD1|TRBV27
CASSSIQTGFLTDTQYF
TGTGCCAGCAGTTCTATTCAGACAGGGTTTCTTACAGATACGCAGTATTTT
>NA|TRBJ2-7|TRBD1|TRBV27
CASSFLPGQSAEQYF
TGTGCCAGCAGTTTTTTACCGGGACAGTCGGCAGAGCAGTACTTC
>few|TRBJ1-6|NA|TRBV6-1
CASSEWGPSNSPLHF
TGTGCCAGCAGTGAGTGGGGGCCGTCTAATTCACCCCTCCACTTT
>NA|TRBJ2-2|NA|TRBV25-1
CASRAGAGAGELFF
TGTGCCAGCAGGGCAGGGGCGGGGGCCGGGGAGCTGTTTTTT
>NA|TRBJ2-1|TRBD2|TRBV27
CASTHYPTSGYYNEQFF
TGTGCCAGCACCCACTACCCGACTAGCGGGTACTACAATGAGCAGTTCTTC
>NA|TRBJ2-7|TRBD1|TRBV5-1
CASSLATGGYDEQYF
TGCGCCAGCAGCTTGGCCACAGGGGGTTACGACGAGCAGTACTTC
>NA|TRBJ2-2|NA|TRBV7-9
CASSLITGSYHGELFF
TGTGCCAGCAGCTTAATTACGGGGTCGTATCACGGGGAGCTGTTTTTT
>NA|TRBJ2-6|NA|TRBV4-1
CASSLRSGVLSGANVLTF
TGCGCCAGCAGCCTCCGATCGGGGGTTCTGTCTGGGGCCAACGTCCTGACTTTC
>NA|TRBJ1-2|TRBD1|TRBV10-3
CAIREQGVENYGYTF
TGTGCCATCAGAGAACAGGGGGTAGAGAACTATGGCTACACCTTC
>NA|TRBJ1-1|TRBD1|TRBV20-1
CSARVQGEAFF
TGCAGTGCTAGAGTACAGGGGGAAGCTTTCTTT
>NA|TRBJ1-1|TRBD1|TRBV6-5
CASSYDGTGSEAFF
TGTGCCAGCAGTTACGACGGGACAGGGAGTGAAGCTTTCTTT
>NA|TRBJ2-5|TRBD2|TRBV5-1
CASRTGTSIETQYF
TGCGCCAGCAGGACCGGGACTAGCATAGAGACCCAGTACTTC
>NA|TRBJ1-4|NA|TRBV19
CASSMGWASRTNEKLFF
TGTGCCAGTAGTATGGGTTGGGCCTCAAGAACTAATGAAAAACTGTTTTTT
>once|TRBJ1-1|NA|TRBV29-1
CSVRGLGRLNTEAFF
TGCAGCGTTCGGGGGTTGGGCAGATTGAACACTGAAGCTTTCTTT
>NA|TRBJ2-7|TRBD1|TRBV2
CASSDGQGWVEQYF
TGTGCCAGCAGTGATGGACAGGGGTGGGTAGAGCAGTACTTC
>NA|TRBJ1-1|NA|TRBV16
CASSQGPNTEAFF
TGTGCCAGCAGCCAGGGCCCGAACACTGAAGCTTTCTTT
>NA|TRBJ2-2|NA|TRBV28
CASSFTDSSYTGELFF
TGTGCCAGCAGTTTCACCGACAGCAGCTACACCGGGGAGCTGTTTTTT
>NA|TRBJ2-2|TRBD2|TRBV7-2
CASRIAGDHTGELFF
TGTGCCAGCCGTATAGCGGGAGACCACACCGGGGAGCTGTTTTTT
>once|TRBJ2-7|TRBD1|TRBV10-3
CAISDLRGGQGTYEQYF
TGTGCCATCAGTGATCTTCGGGGGGGACAGGGGACCTACGAGCAGTACTTC
>NA|TRBJ2-7|TRBD1|TRBV7-9
CASSLRDRAYEQYF
TGTGCCAGCAGCTTGAGGGACAGAGCCTACGAGCAGTACTTC
>NA|TRBJ2-3|NA|TRBV9
CASSVEFSGDTQYF
TGTGCCAGCAGCGTAGAGTTCTCGGGGGATACGCAGTATTTT
>NA|TRBJ1-3|NA|TRBV27
CASSKAGYGNTIYF
TGTGCCAGCAGCAAAGCAGGGTATGGAAACACCATATATTTT
>NA|TRBJ2-3|NA|TRBV28
CASSLGQDTQYF
TGTGCCAGCAGTTTGGGGCAAGATACGCAGTATTTT
>NA|TRBJ2-7|TRBD1|TRBV5-6
CASSWGTVSYEQYF
TGTGCCAGCAGCTGGGGGACAGTCTCCTACGAGCAGTACTTC
>NA|TRBJ2-1|TRBD1|TRBV6-1
CASSEGGTGVYNEQFF
TGTGCCAGCAGTGAAGGGGGGACAGGAGTCTACAATGAGCAGTTCTTC
>NA|TRBJ1-1|NA|TRBV4-2
CASSQGGPQSEAFF
TGTGCCAGCAGCCAAGGGGGCCCTCAGTCTGAAGCTTTCTTT
>NA|TRBJ1-6|NA|TRBV27
CASSLGGTLPLHF
TGTGCCAGCAGTTTAGGGGGCACCCTTCCCCTCCACTTT
>NA|TRBJ1-4|NA|TRBV5-1
CASCPNGQKNEKLFF
TGCGCCAGCTGCCCAAACGGACAGAAAAATGAAAAACTGTTTTTT
>NA|TRBJ2-1|TRBD2|TRBV4-2
CASSRRLAVYNEQFF
TGTGCCAGCAGCCGCCGACTAGCTGTCTACAATGAGCAGTTCTTC
>once|TRBJ1-5|NA|TRBV19
CASSIPGMGQPQHF
TGTGCCAGTAGTATTCCAGGGATGGGTCAGCCCCAGCATTTT
>NA|TRBJ1-1|NA|TRBV9
CASSGVGSMNTEAFF
TGTGCCAGCAGCGGCGTAGGGAGTATGAACACTGAAGCTTTCTTT
>once|TRBJ2-1|NA|TRBV9
CASSEARQVRSYNEQFF
TGTGCCAGCAGCGAGGCCAGACAGGTACGATCCTACAATGAGCAGTTCTTC
>NA|TRBJ1-2|TRBD1|TRBV27
CATRRPGQGHYGYTF
TGTGCCACCCGCCGGCCGGGACAGGGGCACTATGGCTACACCTTC